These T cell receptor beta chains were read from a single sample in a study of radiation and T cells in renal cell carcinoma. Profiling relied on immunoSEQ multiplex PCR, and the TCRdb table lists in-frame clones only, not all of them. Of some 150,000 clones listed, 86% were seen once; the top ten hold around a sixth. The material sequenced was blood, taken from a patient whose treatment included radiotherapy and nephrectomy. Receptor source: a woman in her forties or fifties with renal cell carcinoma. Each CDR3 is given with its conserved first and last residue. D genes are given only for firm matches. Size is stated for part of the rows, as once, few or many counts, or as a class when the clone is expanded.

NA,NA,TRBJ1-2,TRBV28,TGTGCCAGCAGTTTAGTGGGAGGAGGGGCTGCCAACTATGGCTACACCTTC,CASSLVGGGAANYGYTF
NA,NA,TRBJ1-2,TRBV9,TGTGCCAGCAGCGTGGACGGGACACTTAACTATGGCTACACCTTC,CASSVDGTLNYGYTF
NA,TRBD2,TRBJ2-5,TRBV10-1,TGCGCCAGCAGTGAGTCGGGACTAGCGGGAGAGACCCAGTACTTC,CASSESGLAGETQYF
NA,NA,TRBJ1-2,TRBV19,TGTGCCAGCAGGACGGGGGCACGTGGCTACACCTTC,CASRTGARGYTF
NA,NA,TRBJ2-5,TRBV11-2,TGTGCCAGCAGCCAGGACGCCTACCAAGAGACCCAGTACTTC,CASSQDAYQETQYF
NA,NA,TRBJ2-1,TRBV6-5,TGTGCCAGCAGTTACCGGGGGCGCATTGAGCAGTTCTTC,CASSYRGRIEQFF
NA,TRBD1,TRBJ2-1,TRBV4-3,TGCGCCAGCAGCCAACGGACAGGGGTCTACAATGAGCAGTTCTTC,CASSQRTGVYNEQFF
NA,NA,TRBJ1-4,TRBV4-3,TGCGCCAGCAGCCAAGACGAAAGGGAAAAACTGTTTTTT,CASSQDEREKLFF
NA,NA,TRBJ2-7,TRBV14,TGTGCCAGCAGCCCCCGTGGGAGCGGAGTATCCTACGAGCAGTACTTC,CASSPRGSGVSYEQYF
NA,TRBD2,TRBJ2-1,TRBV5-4,TGTGCCAGCAGCTGGACTAGTGGTCATGAGCAGTTCTTC,CASSWTSGHEQFF
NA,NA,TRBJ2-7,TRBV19,TGTGCCAGTAGTAAGGAGGGGGCCTACGAGCAGTACTTC,CASSKEGAYEQYF
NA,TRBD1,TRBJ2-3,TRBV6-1,TGTGCCAGCAGCGGGACAGGGGGGGATACGCAGTATTTT,CASSGTGGDTQYF
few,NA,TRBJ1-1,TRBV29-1,TGCAGCGTTGCAGAAGGGAGCGGGGGAGCTTTCTTT,CSVAEGSGGAFF
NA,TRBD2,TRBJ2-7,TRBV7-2,TGTGCCAGCAGCTCAGGACTAGCGGGGATCTACGAGCAGTACTTC,CASSSGLAGIYEQYF
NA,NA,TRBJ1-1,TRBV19,TGTGCCAGTAGTATCGCGGGGGGCGCCTACACTGAAGCTTTCTTT,CASSIAGGAYTEAFF
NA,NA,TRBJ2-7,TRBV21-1,TGTGCCAGCACAGGCTACGAGCAGTACTTC,CASTGYEQYF
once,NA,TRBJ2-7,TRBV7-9,TGTGCCAGCAGCTCTCCCGGACAAACATACGAGCAGTACTTC,CASSSPGQTYEQYF
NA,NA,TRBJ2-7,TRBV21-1,TGTGCCAGCAGCAAAGGGGGACTAGCTCGTTTCGGCGAGCAGTACTTC,CASSKGGLARFGEQYF
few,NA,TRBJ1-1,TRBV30,TGTGCCTGGCGCCTTAGGGACCTGAACACTGAAGCTTTCTTT,CAWRLRDLNTEAFF
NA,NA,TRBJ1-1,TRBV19,TGTGCCAGTAGTATCTTACGTGCTGGTGAAGCTTTCTTT,CASSILRAGEAFF
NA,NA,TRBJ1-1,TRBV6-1,TGTGCCAGCAGTTTACTCGGAAAAGCTTTCTTT,CASSLLGKAFF
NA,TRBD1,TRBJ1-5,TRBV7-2,TGTGCCAGCAGCCCACCGACAGGGGAGGCGAAGCCCCAGCATTTT,CASSPPTGEAKPQHF
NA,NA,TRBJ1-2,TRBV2,TGTGCCAGCAGTACGACAGGCCCCACGGGCGGCTACACCTTC,CASSTTGPTGGYTF
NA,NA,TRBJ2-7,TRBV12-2,TGTGCAAGTCGCTTAGGGACTAGCGGGGGCTACGAGCAGTACTTC,CASRLGTSGGYEQYF
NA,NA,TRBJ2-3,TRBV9,TGTGCCAGCAGCGTAGAGGGCGGCACAGATACGCAGTATTTT,CASSVEGGTDTQYF
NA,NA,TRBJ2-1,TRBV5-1,TGCGCCAGCAGCTTGGGCCCAGACAATGAGCAGTTCTTC,CASSLGPDNEQFF
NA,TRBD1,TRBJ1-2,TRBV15,TGTGCCACCAGCAGGGATCCCGGACAGGGGAGGTATGGCTACACCTTC,CATSRDPGQGRYGYTF
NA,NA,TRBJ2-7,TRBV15,TGTGCCACCAGCAGAGATTTACCGGGACGCGGCGCCCACGAGCAGTACTTC,CATSRDLPGRGAHEQYF
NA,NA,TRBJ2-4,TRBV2,TGTGCCAGCAGTGAAGCACTCTTTATAGCCAAAAACATTCAGTACTTC,CASSEALFIAKNIQYF
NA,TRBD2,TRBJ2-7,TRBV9,TGTGCCAGCAGTGGACCGGGACTAGCGGGCCAGGAGGAGCAGTACTTC,CASSGPGLAGQEEQYF
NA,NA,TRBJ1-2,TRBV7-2,TGTGCCAGCACCACAATAGGGGGGGCCTATGGCTACACCTTC,CASTTIGGAYGYTF
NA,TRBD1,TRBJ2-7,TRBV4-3,TGCGCCAGCAGCCAAGATCCTAGGACAGGGATAAACGAGCAGTACTTC,CASSQDPRTGINEQYF
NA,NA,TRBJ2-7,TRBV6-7,TGTGCCAGCACCTTGGCTGGGGACTTTTCCTACGAGCAGTACTTC,CASTLAGDFSYEQYF